The rows below give T cell receptor beta chains drawn from one sample of a study of response to subunit inactivated influenza vaccine. TCRdb called the RT-PCR reads again in MiXCR, with one record for every CDR3 protein. Here the sample spans roughly 780,000 distinct CDR3 sequences, about 18% being singletons. Source: PBMCs from blood, taken 5 days after vaccination. The receptor set was obtained from a man aged 45-60 years who received an inactivated influenza vaccine. Both conserved end residues are trimmed from each CDR3. Fields, in order: V gene, CDR3 protein.

>TRBV6-5
ASSYSQVENIQY
>TRBV10-3
AISDVWAYGYT
>TRBV6-1
ASSTWTSGLYEQY
>TRBV20-1
SARDLGQAGLF
>TRBV7-2
ASSKTRNTGELF
>TRBV6-1
ASNEPTRRTEAF
>TRBV20-1
SARGSTGGQETQY
>TRBV5-1
ASSETSGSYNEQF
>TRBV7-9
ASSLLEGGDEQF
>TRBV6-1
ASSEIRGLGTEAF
>TRBV20-1
SASRDYHPETQY
>TRBV7-2
ASNLGQGGYNEQF
>TRBV6-1
ASRPLRGANTEAF
>TRBV5-6
ASSYGRNQETQY
>TRBV27
ASSKSLNTGELF
>TRBV5-1
ASSQRQGSSGANVLT
>TRBV5-6
ASSYMRTGTATTLTGELF
>TRBV7-8
ASSLAWISTDTQY
>TRBV11-2
ASSTTGLAGGPRSYNEQF
>TRBV24-1
ATSDRTFRGYT
>TRBV12-3/TRBV12-4
ASRPGGGTGELF
>TRBV6-2/TRBV6-3
ASSYLAGVRNEQF
>TRBV20-1
SASKDSENSPLH
>TRBV6-5
ASSYSIGSEQY
>TRBV9
ASSVVSSGETQY
>TRBV6-1
ASSGAPGYEQY
>TRBV27
ASSPRIPAGEKLF
>TRBV6-1
ASSEQLPYEQY
>TRBV24-1
ATSDPPGQANNEQF
>TRBV28
ASRPGLAGVYEQY
>TRBV5-1
ASRSFGTSNEQF
>TRBV10-2
ASSAPLAGGPEYTQY
>TRBV28
ASSPPSGNTIY
>TRBV28
ASSPDWWGASGANVLT
>TRBV29-1
SVGLFGREFEQY
>TRBV29-1
SVGRTGTGETQY
>TRBV12-3/TRBV12-4
ASSPLRGGTQY
>TRBV6-5
ASSYSGGRGPTGELF
>TRBV10-3
AISESGQLAKNIQY
>TRBV7-9
ASSSWQRELF
>TRBV3-1
ASSQDPFSGTLPDEQY
>TRBV2
ASSEGGGGSYNEQF
>TRBV6-1
ASSERSSYEQY
>TRBV29-1
SVDKGQGYEQY